The next 19 T cell receptor beta chains were all read from a single sample in a study of human T cells and chemical hapten exposure. MiXCR was run by TCRdb on the RACE reads, yielding one entry per CDR3 protein. Seen here are some 36,000 distinct CDR3 sequences, 10% observed once, and the top ten hold 25% to 35%. As for time point: pre-sensitization, week 0. Treatment given: therapeutic diphenylcyclopropenone sensitization with weekly scalp DPC. From whole blood left unfractionated, total RNA was extracted. The specimen comprised whole blood, sampled in connection with sensitization to the hapten diphenylcyclopropenone (DPC). All receptors come from a middle-aged man with alopecia areata. Some clones in this sample may be carry-over from other donors' samples.

V usage is TRBV28 and J usage is TRBJ2-1; a weak D match, TRBD1 (6 bases). Germline CDR1 is MDHEN and CDR2 is SYDVKM. V was clipped by 1 base and J by 7 bases, with 14 bases between them. The CDR3 totals 15 residues. The chain's CDR3 is CASSLLQGGVNEQFF. CDR3 in DNA: TGTGCCAGCAGTTTATTACAGGGTGGAGTGAATGAGCAGTTCTTC.

This sequence joins TRBV6-1 and TRBJ1-2; D ambiguous. The CDR3 totals 13 residues. Germline-derived CDR1 and CDR2 are MNHNS and SASEGT. V shed 1 base and J shed 6 bases, with 9 bases lying between them. The CDR3 DNA follows: TGTGCCAGCAGTGAAGAATCAGGAGATGGCTACACCTTC. Translated, it gives CASSEESGDGYTF.

Many counts were recorded for this clonotype. This sequence joins TRBV29-1 and TRBJ1-1; 7 nucleotides line up with TRBD1. The CDR3 is made up of 14 amino acids. V lost 4 bases and J lost 6; bases outside the gene matches: 11. Germline CDR1 reads SQVTM; CDR2 reads ANQGSEA. The CDR3 DNA reads as TGCAGCGTTGTGTCCAGGGGGGTTCTGGCTGAAGCTTTCTTT. Translation: CSVVSRGVLAEAFF.

This clonotype was detected ten times or more. This chain connects TRBV7-9 to TRBJ1-2; D gene unclear. The V and J ends lost 5 bases and 8 bases respectively, with 18 bases between them. The CDR3 is 14 residues long. Germline V gives CDR1 SEHNR, CDR2 FQNEAQ (reference sequence). The CDR3 nucleotides are TGTGCCAGCAGCCCCACTCGGCGTGCCTGGGGCTACACCTTC. Amino acids: CASSPTRRAWGYTF.

A few counts support this clonotype. The genes are TRBV28 and TRBJ1-2; 9 positions agree with TRBD1. The ends lost 5 bases at V and 4 bases at J; junction bases unmatched: 8. The CDR3 spans 15 residues. The germline V gene has CDR1 MDHEN and CDR2 SYDVKM. CDR3 sequence: CASSRAGQGLYGYTF. CDR3 coding DNA: TGTGCCAGCAGTCGTGCGGGACAGGGCCTCTATGGCTACACCTTC.

This clonotype came up many times. The chain has TRBV28 and TRBJ2-2; D not certain. V was trimmed by 6 bases and J by 0 bases, leaving 11 bases between them. This CDR3 has 15 residues. CDR1 and CDR2 (germline): MDHEN, SYDVKM. The chain's CDR3 is CASSPHTANTGELFF. In nucleotides, the CDR3 is TGTGCCAGCAGCCCCCATACAGCGAACACCGGGGAGCTGTTTTTT. Drawing the rest from reference TRBV28 and TRBJ2-2, the complete variable domain is DVKVTQSSRYLVKRTGEKVFLECVQDMDHENMFWYRQDPGLGLRLIYFSYDVKMKEKGDIPEGYSVSREKKERFSLILESASTNQTSMYLCASSPHTANTGELFFGEGSRLTVL.

The rearrangement uses TRBV5-1 and TRBJ2-1, with TRBD2 matching 9 bases. This CDR3 is built from 16 residues. Germline V gene data show CDR1 as SGHRS and CDR2 as YFSETQ. V lost 4 bases to trimming and J lost 1 base; unmatched junction nucleotides: 6. CDR3 DNA sequence: TGCGCCAGCAGCCTAGATAGCGGGAGTTCCTACAATGAGCAGTTCTTC. As protein: CASSLDSGSSYNEQFF.

This clonotype was observed many times. The V call is TRBV7-2, the J call TRBJ1-4; D is possibly TRBD1 (6 bases). The CDR3 loop spans 14 amino acids. Trimming shortened V by 5 bases and J by 0 bases, and 7 bases separated the two germline ends. Germline-derived CDR1 and CDR2 are SGHTA and FQGNSA. This CDR3 is CASSAGATNEKLFF. CDR3 coding DNA: TGTGCCAGCAGCGCAGGGGCAACTAATGAAAAACTGTTTTTT.

This clonotype was seen ten or more times. The chain carries TRBV7-9 and TRBJ2-5; the match to TRBD2 covers 9 bases. CDR3 length: 16 amino acids. Per the germline V gene, CDR1 is SEHNR and CDR2 is FQNEAQ (reference sequence). V dropped 5 bases and J dropped 0; count of bases not matched to a gene: 7. Here the CDR3 DNA reads TGTGCCAGCAGCCGAAGGAGACTAGCGGACCAAGAGACCCAGTACTTC. Translation gives CASSRRRLADQETQYF.

This clonotype was found many times. V and J are TRBV28 and TRBJ2-2; 8 nucleotides line up with TRBD2. CDR3 size: 13 residues. CDR1 is MDHEN and CDR2 is SYDVKM in the germline V gene. J lost 7 bases, V lost 11 bases, and 9 bases had no gene match. The CDR3: CAAQQRGGGELFF. Here the CDR3 DNA reads TGTGCCGCCCAGCAACGGGGGGGCGGGGAGCTGTTTTTT.

This clonotype has just one count. This chain uses TRBV6-2 or TRBV6-3 with TRBJ2-6; D perhaps matches TRBD1 (5 bases). This CDR3 comprises 17 residues. V lost 1 base, J lost 0 bases, and 10 bases lay in between. The germline V gene encodes CDR1 MNHEY and CDR2 SVGEGT. CDR3 nucleotide sequence: TGTGCCAGCAGTTACTTGGACACCCTCTCTGGGGCCAACGTCCTGACTTTC. Translated, it gives CASSYLDTLSGANVLTF.

This clonotype was seen many times. The J gene is TRBJ1-1, the V gene TRBV29-1; tentatively, D is TRBD1 (6 bases). Germline CDR1 reads SQVTM; CDR2 reads ANQGSEA. The CDR3 sequence is 11 residues long. V was pared by 8 bases and J by 3 bases, with 10 bases between. CDR3 DNA: TGCAGCACCAGGGGTGACACTGAAGCTTTCTTT. This encodes CSTRGDTEAFF.

This clonotype was observed many times. CDR3 DNA: TGTGCCAGCAGCTTAGGGAGGGCTAGCGGAACCAATGAGCAGTTCTTC. Translation: CASSLGRASGTNEQFF. This chain uses TRBV7-6 with TRBJ2-1; 7 positions match TRBD2. The trim removed 1 base at V and 6 bases at J, leaving 9 bases unmatched. The CDR3 spans 16 residues. CDR1 is SGHVS, CDR2 FNYEAQ, per germline.

This clonotype was counted ten times or more. The J gene is TRBJ1-5, the V gene TRBV7-2; unclear D gene. Trimming left V 5 bases short and J 0 bases short, with 11 bases between. This CDR3 has 15 residues. Per the germline V gene, CDR1 is SGHTA and CDR2 is FQGNSA. The CDR3 here is CASSLSKASNQPQHF. Written as DNA, the CDR3 is TGTGCCAGCAGCCTAAGTAAGGCTAGCAATCAGCCCCAGCATTTT.

This clonotype showed up just a few times. This chain links TRBV18 with TRBJ1-2; 7 bases fit TRBD1. Germline V CDR1 and CDR2: KGHSH, LQKENI. CDR3 length equals 14 residues. V lost 3 bases and J lost 4; bases outside the gene matches: 5. This chain's CDR3 is CASSPPTGSYGYTF. CDR3 coding DNA: TGTGCCAGCTCACCGCCGACAGGGAGCTATGGCTACACCTTC.

This chain links TRBV2 with TRBJ1-5; unclear D gene. The CDR3 length is 14 residues. Germline V lookup: CDR1 SNHLY, CDR2 FYNNEI. Trimming stripped 6 bases from V and 5 bases from J, with 14 bases between. DNA of the CDR3: TGTGCCAGCAGGCCCGGGCAGGCCCATCAGCCCCAGCATTTT. Its protein is CASRPGQAHQPQHF.

Concerning this clonotype itself: This may arise from a read error, as a much more abundant clone is one base away. The chain carries TRBV3-1 and TRBJ2-1, with D possibly TRBD1 on 6 matching bases. The germline V gene encodes CDR1 LGHDT and CDR2 YNNKEL (reference sequence). This CDR3 has 16 residues. As DNA, the CDR3 is TGTGCCAGCAGCCGCGATTATGGACAGTCAGTCAATGAGCAGATCTTC. This sequence encodes CASSRDYGQSVNEQIF.

This clonotype occurred many times. This chain connects TRBV21-1 to TRBJ2-7; TRBD1, the table's D call, lacks a check against the DNA. TRBV21-1 corresponds to a pseudogene. The CDR3 is 15 amino acids. CDR3 sequence reads: CASSTTGQSSYEQYF. The CDR3 coding sequence is TGTGCCAGCAGCACCACGGGACAGAGCTCCTACGAGCAGTACTTC.

This chain joins TRBV20-1 and TRBJ2-1, with 14 bases lining up with TRBD2. Germline V gene sequence: CDR1 DFQATT, CDR2 SNEGSKA (reference sequence). Trimming removed 6 bases from V and 7 bases from J; junction bases left unmatched: 14. The CDR3 is 17 residues long. This CDR3 is CSAIRGPGTSGGNEQFF. CDR3 DNA: TGCAGTGCCATTAGGGGGCCCGGGACTAGCGGGGGAAATGAGCAGTTCTTC.